This TCR beta chain stems from a study of T cell clonality in common variable immunodeficiency. TCRdb keeps only in-frame clones here, not all; method: immunoSEQ multiplex PCR. The sample presents about 52,000 clones, none singletons. The table lists this clone with many counts. Source material: peripheral blood mononuclear cells. The sequence was collected from a person aged 18 to 70 in good health.

CDR3 bases read: TGCGCCAGCAGCCCCGGTCTAGCCCCACATGAG. Its protein product is CASSPGLAPHE. Given in full, the CDR3 is CASSPGLAPHEQFF. The chain has TRBV5-1 and TRBJ2-1; possible D gene TRBD2, 5 bases. The sequence runs out 3 residues before the end of the CDR3; the remainder is reconstructed from the germline J gene. Per germline, CDR1 SGHRS and CDR2 YFSETQ. CDR3 length equals 14 residues. Trimming took 4 bases from V and 8 from J, leaving 16 bases between them.